This entry is about one T cell receptor (beta chain). Primers for the PCR totalled 60 Vbeta and 13 Jbeta. TCRdb's table, derived via immunoSEQ multiplex PCR, lists solely in-frame clones and lacks some. The sample yields some 160,000 clones, approximately 76% seen once. These data originate in a study of cytomegalovirus exposure and HLA in healthy donors. Germline V gene data show CDR1 as MNHEY and CDR2 as SVGAGI. The CDR3 covers 15 residues. V gave up 5 bases and J gave up 1 base, with 12 bases separating them. The chain joins TRBV6-5 to TRBJ1-3; D might be TRBD1 (5 bases). Sequencing input: PBMCs. This sequence was found in a woman under 30 in good health and CMV-seropositive. CDR3 sequence: CASSPVGPSGNTIYF. The DNA for the CDR3 is TGTGCCAGCAGTCCTGTGGGGCCTTCTGGAAACACCATATATTTT.